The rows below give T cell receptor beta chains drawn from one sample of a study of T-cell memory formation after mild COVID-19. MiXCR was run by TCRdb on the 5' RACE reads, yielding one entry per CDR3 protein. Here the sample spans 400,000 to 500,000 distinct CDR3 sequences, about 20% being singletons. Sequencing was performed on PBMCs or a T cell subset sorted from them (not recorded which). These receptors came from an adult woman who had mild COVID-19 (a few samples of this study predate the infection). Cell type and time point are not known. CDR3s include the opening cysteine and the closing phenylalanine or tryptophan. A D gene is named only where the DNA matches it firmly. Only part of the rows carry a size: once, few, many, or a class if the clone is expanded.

DNA: TGTGCCTGGCGGAGTAACTACGAGCAGTACTTC; CDR3: CAWRSNYEQYF; V: TRBV30; size: many; J: TRBJ2-7; D: .
DNA: TGTGCCAGCAGACAACAGGGAGGGATAATGAACACTGAAGCTTTCTTT; CDR3: CASRQQGGIMNTEAFF; V: TRBV5-5; size: few; J: TRBJ1-1; D: .
DNA: TGTGCCAGCAGCCAGCGTGGCCGGGGAAGAACTGAAGCTTTCTTT; CDR3: CASSQRGRGRTEAFF; V: TRBV4-2; size: .; J: TRBJ1-1; D: .
DNA: TGCAGTGCGCTGGCCAATTACAATGAGCAGTTCTTC; CDR3: CSALANYNEQFF; V: TRBV20-1; size: few; J: TRBJ2-1; D: .
DNA: TGTGCCACCAGCAGAGACCGGCTAGGGAGCACAGATACGCAGTATTTT; CDR3: CATSRDRLGSTDTQYF; V: TRBV15; size: few; J: TRBJ2-3; D: .
DNA: TGTGCCAGCAGCGCTGACTCCGGGTCGGGGGTAGAGACCCAGTACTTC; CDR3: CASSADSGSGVETQYF; V: TRBV9; size: few; J: TRBJ2-5; D: .
DNA: TGTGCCAGCATATCTAGCGGAGGCTCCTACAATGAGCAGTTCTTC; CDR3: CASISSGGSYNEQFF; V: TRBV7-9; size: few; J: TRBJ2-1; D: TRBD2
DNA: TGCGCCAGCAGCTTGGGCGGGGGTGCCATCTCCTACAATGAGCAGTTCTTC; CDR3: CASSLGGGAISYNEQFF; V: TRBV5-1; size: .; J: TRBJ2-1; D: TRBD2
DNA: TGCGCCAGCAGCTTAAACGGGGGAGGCACAGATACGCAGTATTTT; CDR3: CASSLNGGGTDTQYF; V: TRBV5-1; size: .; J: TRBJ2-3; D: .
DNA: TGTGCCATCAGCCCGGGAGTACGGGAGACCCAGTACTTC; CDR3: CAISPGVRETQYF; V: TRBV10-3; size: few; J: TRBJ2-5; D: .
DNA: TGTGAGGCAAGGAAGGGTCCGGGAGAGACCCAGTACTTC; CDR3: CEARKGPGETQYF; V: TRBV6-2/TRBV6-3; size: few; J: TRBJ2-5; D: .
DNA: TGTGCCAGCAGCATCCGCGGGACTCTTGGACAGGCCGGGGAGCTGTTTTTT; CDR3: CASSIRGTLGQAGELFF; V: TRBV9; size: few; J: TRBJ2-2; D: .
DNA: TGCGCCAGCAGCCAAGGGTTCGGACAGGGGACTTCCTACGAGCAGTACTTC; CDR3: CASSQGFGQGTSYEQYF; V: TRBV4-1; size: .; J: TRBJ2-7; D: TRBD1
DNA: TGTGCCAGCAGTTTTATCCGAGGGCTTAAAGACAGGGCCCTCTATGGCTACACCTTC; CDR3: CASSFIRGLKDRALYGYTF; V: TRBV12-3/TRBV12-4; size: few; J: TRBJ1-2; D: TRBD1
DNA: TGTGCCAGCAGCCGGACCATGAACACTGAAGCTTTCTTT; CDR3: CASSRTMNTEAFF; V: TRBV3-1; size: .; J: TRBJ1-1; D: .
DNA: TGTGCCAGCTCAAAAAGACAGCAGGATACGCAGTATTTT; CDR3: CASSKRQQDTQYF; V: TRBV18; size: .; J: TRBJ2-3; D: .
DNA: TGTGCCAGCAGCTCTAGATGGCAGCCCCAGCATTTT; CDR3: CASSSRWQPQHF; V: TRBV7-8; size: few; J: TRBJ1-5; D: .
DNA: TGTGCCAGCAGCTCAATCCGGACTTACACAGATACGCAGTATTTT; CDR3: CASSSIRTYTDTQYF; V: TRBV5-5; size: few; J: TRBJ2-3; D: .
DNA: TGTGCCAGCAGCTTCCGGGACAGACTAGCCTACGAGCAGTACTTC; CDR3: CASSFRDRLAYEQYF; V: TRBV5-4; size: few; J: TRBJ2-7; D: .
DNA: TGTGCCAGCAGCATAGGACAGGGTAGCAATCAGCCCCAGCATTTT; CDR3: CASSIGQGSNQPQHF; V: TRBV7-8; size: few; J: TRBJ1-5; D: TRBD1
DNA: TGTGCCAGCAGCTTCCCGGGACAGGGGAACGCCGGGGAGCTGTTTTTT; CDR3: CASSFPGQGNAGELFF; V: TRBV5-5; size: few; J: TRBJ2-2; D: TRBD1
DNA: TGTGCCAGCAGCCCGGGGTCCTTAAACATTCAGTACTTC; CDR3: CASSPGSLNIQYF; V: TRBV7-2; size: few; J: TRBJ2-4; D: .
DNA: TGTGCCAGCAGGGACAGGTTGATTGACACTGAAGCTTTCTTT; CDR3: CASRDRLIDTEAFF; V: TRBV6-5; size: .; J: TRBJ1-1; D: TRBD1
DNA: TGTGCCAGCAGCCACGGGACCTTAACCGGGGAGCTGTTTTTT; CDR3: CASSHGTLTGELFF; V: TRBV4-2; size: .; J: TRBJ2-2; D: .
DNA: TGTGCCAGCAGCTTAGGACAGGGGGCTGTTGAAAAACTGTTTTTT; CDR3: CASSLGQGAVEKLFF; V: TRBV11-2; size: few; J: TRBJ1-4; D: TRBD1
DNA: TGCGCCAGCAGCCAAGACGGGTACAATCAGCCCCAGCATTTT; CDR3: CASSQDGYNQPQHF; V: TRBV4-3; size: .; J: TRBJ1-5; D: .
DNA: TGTGCCAGCTCGGCAGGTCCGAGCACAGATACGCAGTATTTT; CDR3: CASSAGPSTDTQYF; V: TRBV6-4; size: few; J: TRBJ2-3; D: .
DNA: TGTGCCAGCAGTGAATCCCACGGGTACAGGGGCCACTCACCCCTCCACTTT; CDR3: CASSESHGYRGHSPLHF; V: TRBV25-1; size: .; J: TRBJ1-6; D: TRBD1
DNA: TGTGCCAGCAGCTGGGGACAGGGCGGCAATCAGCCCCAGCATTTT; CDR3: CASSWGQGGNQPQHF; V: TRBV5-5; size: few; J: TRBJ1-5; D: TRBD1
DNA: TGTGCCAGCAGTTTAGGAGTAGCCGGGGCCTACGAGCAGTACTTC; CDR3: CASSLGVAGAYEQYF; V: TRBV12-3/TRBV12-4; size: .; J: TRBJ2-7; D: .
DNA: TGTGCCAGCAGCCCCCAGGGCGCACCCTATGGCTACACCTTC; CDR3: CASSPQGAPYGYTF; V: TRBV7-3; size: few; J: TRBJ1-2; D: .
DNA: TGCAGTGCTAGCCGCAGCGGGAGTATAGAGACCCAGTACTTC; CDR3: CSASRSGSIETQYF; V: TRBV20-1; size: .; J: TRBJ2-5; D: TRBD2
DNA: TGTGCCAGCAGTGCGCCTCCGATTACCGAGCAGTACTTC; CDR3: CASSAPPITEQYF; V: TRBV6-2/TRBV6-3; size: .; J: TRBJ2-7; D: .
DNA: TGTGCCAGCAGCTTAGAGGACAGGCCCCTATACGAGCAGTACTTC; CDR3: CASSLEDRPLYEQYF; V: TRBV7-9; size: .; J: TRBJ2-7; D: TRBD1
DNA: TGTGCCACCAGTGATTTACCAAGCGGGGCCGGGGAGCTGTTTTTT; CDR3: CATSDLPSGAGELFF; V: TRBV24-1; size: .; J: TRBJ2-2; D: TRBD2
DNA: TGTGCCAGCAGCGTAGCCTTGGACACTGAAGCTTTCTTT; CDR3: CASSVALDTEAFF; V: TRBV9; size: few; J: TRBJ1-1; D: .